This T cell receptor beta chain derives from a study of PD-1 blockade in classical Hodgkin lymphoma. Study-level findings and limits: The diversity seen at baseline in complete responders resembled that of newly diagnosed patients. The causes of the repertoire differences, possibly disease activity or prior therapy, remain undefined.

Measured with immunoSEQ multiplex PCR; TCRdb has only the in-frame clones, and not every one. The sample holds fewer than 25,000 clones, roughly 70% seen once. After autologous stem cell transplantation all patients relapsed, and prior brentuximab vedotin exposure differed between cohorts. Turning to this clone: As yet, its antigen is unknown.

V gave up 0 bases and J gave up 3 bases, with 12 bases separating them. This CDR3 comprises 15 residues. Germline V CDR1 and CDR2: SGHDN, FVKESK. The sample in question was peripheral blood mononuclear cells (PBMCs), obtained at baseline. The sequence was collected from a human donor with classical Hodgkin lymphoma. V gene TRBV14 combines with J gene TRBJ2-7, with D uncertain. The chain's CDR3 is CASSQDSTLRYEQYF. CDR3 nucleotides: TGTGCCAGCAGCCAAGATTCAACCCTGCGCTACGAGCAGTACTTC.